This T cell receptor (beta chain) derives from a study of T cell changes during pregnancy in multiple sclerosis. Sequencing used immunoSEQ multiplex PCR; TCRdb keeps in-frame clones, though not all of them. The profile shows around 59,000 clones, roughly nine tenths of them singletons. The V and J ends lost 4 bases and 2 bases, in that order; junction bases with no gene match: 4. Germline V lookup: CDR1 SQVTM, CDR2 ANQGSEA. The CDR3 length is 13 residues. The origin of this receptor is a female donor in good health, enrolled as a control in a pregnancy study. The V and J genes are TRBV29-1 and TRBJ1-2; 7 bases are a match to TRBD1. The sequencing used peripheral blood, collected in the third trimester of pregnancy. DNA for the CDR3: TGCAGCGTTGTAGGGGGACAGAACTATGGCTACACCTTC. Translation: CSVVGGQNYGYTF.